The entry below describes one TCR beta chain. This sample was taken from a study of technical replicates of blood from several donors. Trimming took 2 bases from V and 8 from J, leaving 7 bases between them. This CDR3 is built from 11 residues. The germline CDR1 and CDR2 sequences are SQVTM and ANQGSEA. The assay was immunoSEQ multiplex PCR, and TCRdb's table has in-frame clones only and misses some. The sample contains around 93,000 clones, 85% to 95% of which appear only once. This TCR derives from a human donor in good health. The sequencing input was T cells isolated from PBMCs. J is TRBJ2-1 and V is TRBV29-1; D remains unclear. CDR3 residues: CSVELLYEQFF. In nucleotides, the CDR3 is TGCAGCGTTGAACTACTCTATGAGCAGTTCTTC.